This TCR beta chain stems from a study of T cell repertoires in cytomegalovirus infection. From the reads, TCRdb called clonotypes with MiXCR, one entry per CDR3 protein. The profile shows fewer than 250,000 distinct CDR3 sequences, roughly 12% of them singletons. Germline V gene sequence: CDR1 MDHEN, CDR2 SYDVKM. This CDR3 spans 14 amino acids. Trimming stripped 6 bases from V and 1 base from J, with 13 bases between. This clonotype was observed a few times. The chain recombines TRBV28 with TRBJ2-7; tentative D call: TRBD1 (6 bases). Sequences were obtained from PBMCs. This sequence originates from a human donor in good health (CMV status not recorded). Some clones in this sample may be carry-over from other donors' samples. CDR3 DNA: TGTGCCAGCAGGGAGACAGGACAGTCCTACGAGCAGTACTTC. Amino acids: CASRETGQSYEQYF.